Each of the 20 T cell receptor beta chains below was sequenced from the same sample in a study of post-analysis software for immune sequencing data. Carried by the TCR beta cDNA libraries were unique molecular identifiers. TCRdb re-called the PCR reads with MiXCR, one entry per CDR3 protein. The table shows 650,000 to 850,000 distinct CDR3 sequences, with about 53% occurring only once. Antigens of these TCRs are unknown. Study-wide results and caveats: Higher frequency in patients than in controls was seen for five TRBV segments, with TRBV5-6, TRBV5-1 and TRBV20-1 among them.

Material for sequencing was blood. These receptors were taken from a girl under 18 with multiple sclerosis.

The rearrangement joins TRBV20-1 to TRBJ2-7; 8 bases line up with TRBD1. Trimming at V came to 4 bases and at J to 2 bases, leaving 4 bases not matched to a gene. Germline CDR1 DFQATT, CDR2 SNEGSKA (reference sequence). The CDR3 contains 13 residues. The CDR3 nucleotides are TGCAGTGCTAACGGACAGGGAACCTACGAGCAGTACTTC. Its protein is CSANGQGTYEQYF.

This clonotype has a single count. The rearrangement links TRBV6-5 to TRBJ1-1; TRBD1 aligns across 9 bases. V was pared by 6 bases and J by 4 bases, with 9 bases of the junction left unmatched. CDR3 length: 15 amino acids. In germline, CDR1 is MNHEY, CDR2 SVGAGI. DNA for the CDR3: TGTGCCAGCAGCCAGGGACAGGGCGGAGGCACTGAAGCTTTCTTT. This codes for CASSQGQGGGTEAFF.

The chain carries TRBV11-2 and TRBJ2-4; D could derive from TRBD1 or TRBD2 (5 bases each). The J call is in doubt because the DNA end fits TRBJ2-7 better. Germline V lookup: CDR1 SGHAT, CDR2 FQNNGV. CDR3 length equals 15 residues. The CDR3 spells CASSPRGGATTEQYF. The CDR3 region has the DNA TGTGCCAGCAGCCCCCGAGGTGGGGCGACTACCGAGCAGTACTTC.

The V call is TRBV3-1, the J call TRBJ2-1; 10 bases are a match to TRBD2. V gave up 2 bases and J gave up 10 bases; unmatched junction bases: 11. This CDR3 has 16 amino acids. CDR1 and CDR2 from the germline V gene are LGHDT and YNNKEL (reference sequence). CDR3 DNA sequence: TGTGCCAGCAGCCAAACCCGGACTAGCGGACTGGGGGAGCAGTTCTTC. Its translation: CASSQTRTSGLGEQFF.

This chain uses TRBV5-6 with TRBJ2-4, with D possibly TRBD2 on 6 matching bases. The J call may be in error: the DNA end matches TRBJ2-5 better. Germline values: CDR1 SGHDT, CDR2 YYEEEE. The CDR3 runs to 14 residues. In nucleotides, the CDR3 is TGTGCCAGCAGCTGGAGGGACTTCCAAGAGACCCAGTACTTC. Translated, it gives CASSWRDFQETQYF.

Remarks on this clonotype: The junction departs from the called germline gene at one end, perhaps through a read error. The CDR3 is CASSSTGGRTDAQYF. CDR3 DNA sequence: TGTGCCAGCAGCTCGACGGGGGGCCGCACAGATGCGCAGTATTTT. The chain combines TRBV12-3 or TRBV12-4 with TRBJ2-3; D is possibly TRBD2 (7 bases). The CDR3 covers 15 residues.

This clonotype was counted only a few times. The V gene is TRBV5-1, the J gene TRBJ2-7; D unclear. The CDR3 is 14 residues long. Trimming stripped 0 bases from V and 3 bases from J, with 10 bases between. Germline V lookup: CDR1 SGHRS, CDR2 YFSETQ. The DNA of the CDR3 is TGCGCCAGCAGCTTGGAGGCATTCTACTACGAGCAGTACTTC. Translating it yields CASSLEAFYYEQYF.

Only a few counts were recorded for this clonotype. The V gene is TRBV3-1, the J gene TRBJ2-7, with 11 bases that match TRBD2. This CDR3 region has 16 residues. Germline V gives CDR1 LGHDT, CDR2 YNNKEL (reference sequence). Unmatched junction bases numbered 7, after V lost 4 bases and J lost 2 bases. CDR3 DNA: TGTGCCAGCAGCCTCCGTGGTAGCGGGGGGGCCTACGAGCAGTACTTC. Residues: CASSLRGSGGAYEQYF.

This clonotype was counted only a few times. The V call is TRBV6-1, the J call TRBJ2-6, with 11 bases matching TRBD2. Trimming took 7 bases from V and 4 from J; bases not matched to a gene: 9. The CDR3 extends over 17 amino acids. Germline V gene data show CDR1 as MNHNS and CDR2 as SASEGT. CDR3 sequence (DNA): TGTGCCAGCATGAAACCGGGGACTAGCGGAGGGGCCAACGTCCTGACTTTC. This encodes CASMKPGTSGGANVLTF.

J is TRBJ2-6 and V is TRBV5-1, with D perhaps TRBD1 or TRBD2 (5 bases each). Trimming removed 2 bases from V and 1 base from J, with 13 bases in between. The CDR3 has 17 amino acids. Germline V gives CDR1 SGHRS, CDR2 YFSETQ. The CDR3 DNA reads as TGCGCCAGCAGCTTAGCCAGAGGGGTTTCTGGGGCCAACGTCCTGACTTTC. Amino acids: CASSLARGVSGANVLTF.

This clonotype turned up a few times. The V and J genes are TRBV6-1 and TRBJ2-7; 9 nucleotides agree with TRBD2. Gene TRBJ2-5 matches the end of the DNA better, so the J call may be wrong. This CDR3 is built from 16 residues. In germline, CDR1 is MNHNS, CDR2 SASEGT. The CDR3 DNA is TGTGCCAGCAGTGAAGCGGGCGGGAGGGCCTGGGAGACCCAGTACTTC. Translated: CASSEAGGRAWETQYF.

This clonotype turned up a few times. V is TRBV12-3 or TRBV12-4 and J is TRBJ2-3; TRBD2 matches 7 bases. Trimming removed 5 bases from V and 2 bases from J; junction bases left unmatched: 19. The CDR3 consists of 19 residues. The CDR3 reads CASSPRRAGLRSDTDTQYF. CDR3 DNA sequence: TGTGCCAGCAGTCCCCGACGAGCGGGACTGAGGTCTGACACAGATACGCAGTATTTT.

The table lists this clonotype with a few counts. CDR3 region: CATSRDLTKDIQYF. For the CDR3, the DNA is TGTGCCACCAGCAGAGATTTGACTAAGGACATTCAGTACTTC. This chain connects TRBV15 to TRBJ2-4, with a weak D call TRBD2 (5 bases). CDR1 is LNHNV, CDR2 YYDKDF, per germline (reference sequence). CDR3 length: 14 residues. Trimming left V 0 bases short and J 8 bases short, with 11 bases between. The variable domain in full, with the rest retrieved from reference TRBV15 and TRBJ2-4, is DAMVIQNPRYQVTQFGKPVTLSCSQTLNHNVMYWYQQKSSQAPKLLFHYYDKDFNNEADTPDNFQSRRPNTSFCFLDIRSPGLGDTAMYLCATSRDLTKDIQYFGAGTRLSVL.

This chain joins TRBV12-3 or TRBV12-4 and TRBJ2-1; the D is unclear. The CDR3 has 15 residues. Trimming left V 10 bases short and J 6 bases short, with 22 bases between. The CDR3 nucleotides read TGTGCCAACCAGGTCGCCGGCCGTTTTTCCAATGAGCAGTTCTTC. As protein: CANQVAGRFSNEQFF.

J is TRBJ2-6 and V is TRBV10-3; 7 bases are shared with TRBD1. This CDR3 region has 13 residues. Per the germline V gene, CDR1 is ENHRY and CDR2 is SYGVKD. The V gene end was trimmed by 10 bases and the J gene end by 4 bases; junction bases not matched to a gene: 4. CDR3 in DNA: TGTGCCACGGGACAGAGAGGGGCCAACGTCCTGACTTTC. Its translation: CATGQRGANVLTF.

The gene calls are TRBV27 and TRBJ1-1; 9 bases align to TRBD1. The CDR3 runs 14 residues. The V gene end was trimmed by 4 bases and the J gene end by 9 bases; junction bases not matched to a gene: 9. Germline values: CDR1 MNHEY, CDR2 SMNVEV (reference sequence). The CDR3 reads CASSSPDRGMKAFF. For the CDR3, the DNA is TGTGCCAGCAGTTCCCCCGACAGGGGGATGAAAGCTTTCTTT.

The chain links TRBV25-1 to TRBJ2-1; possible D gene TRBD1, 7 bases. The CDR3 covers 18 residues. V lost 0 bases to trimming and J lost 8 bases, with 23 bases between them. The germline gives CDR1 MGHDK, CDR2 SYGVNS. CDR3 sequence: CASSEYRGLGGLTDEQFF. The CDR3 DNA sequence: TGTGCCAGCAGTGAATATAGGGGGCTGGGGGGCCTTACCGATGAGCAGTTCTTC. Looking up the rest from reference TRBV25-1 and TRBJ2-1 gives the full variable domain: EADIYQTPRYLVIGTGKKITLECSQTMGHDKMYWYQQDPGMELHLIHYSYGVNSTEKGDLSSESTVSRIRTEHFPLTLESARPSHTSQYLCASSEYRGLGGLTDEQFFGPGTRLTVL.

The genes are TRBV15 and TRBJ2-1; D is ambiguous. This CDR3 is built from 14 residues. Trimming removed 6 bases from V and 0 bases from J, with 9 bases in between. CDR1 and CDR2 (germline): LNHNV, YYDKDF (reference sequence). CDR3 coding DNA: TGTGCCACCAGTTTTGAGAGCTCCTACAATGAGCAGTTCTTC. Encoded protein: CATSFESSYNEQFF.

This rearrangement joins TRBV7-9 to TRBJ1-2, with a possible D match to TRBD1 (5 bases). Germline lookup yields CDR1 SEHNR and CDR2 FQNEAQ (reference sequence). V was shortened by 5 bases and J by 0 bases, with 16 bases between the two germline ends. The CDR3 loop spans 16 amino acids. The CDR3 spells CASSREGTRANYGYTF. In DNA, the CDR3 is TGTGCCAGCAGCCGTGAGGGGACGCGAGCTAACTATGGCTACACCTTC.

This clonotype was observed a few times. This chain connects TRBV5-1 to TRBJ1-2; the D gene is possibly TRBD1 (5 bases). Trimming left V 1 base short and J 3 bases short, with 13 bases between. The germline V gene has CDR1 SGHRS and CDR2 YFSETQ. CDR3 length: 15 amino acids. DNA for the CDR3: TGCGCCAGCAGCTTGATGGCAGGGAGGGACTATGGCTACACCTTC. Translation: CASSLMAGRDYGYTF.